This TCR beta chain was observed in a study of cytomegalovirus exposure and HLA in healthy donors. Study observations and caveats: Whilst most TCR sequences proved rare, a subset of public TCRs occurred across many donors.

Vbeta (60) and Jbeta (13) primers were used in the PCR. Only in-frame clones appear in the TCRdb table, and some are missing; sequencing was by immunoSEQ multiplex PCR. This table holds 80,000 to 100,000 clones, roughly 86% found once. This CDR3 has 14 residues. V gave up 6 bases and J gave up 2 bases; unmatched junction bases: 6. The germline CDR1 and CDR2 sequences are LNHDA and SQIVND (reference sequence). Concerning this clone itself: Antigen: not known.

The TCR originated in a human donor in good health. The chain recombines TRBV19 with TRBJ2-5; 7 positions match TRBD1. Sequenced input: PBMCs. CDR3 region: CASRRQGDQETQYF. DNA for the CDR3: TGTGCCAGTAGGCGGCAGGGGGATCAAGAGACCCAGTACTTC.